Each of the 20 T cell receptor beta chains below was sequenced from the same sample in a study of CD8+CD57+ T cells in acquired aplastic anemia. The TCR beta profiling, which covered VDJ combination and CDR3 sequence, was carried out using genomic DNA as the template. Using its own MiXCR run on the reads, TCRdb lists one record per CDR3 protein. The table has about 110,000 distinct CDR3 sequences, 50% to 65% seen once; the top ten hold roughly a third. The sample taken for sequencing was sorted CD4+, CD8+, or CD8+CD57+ T cells (not recorded which) from PBMCs. The receptors shown here come from a human donor in good health, serving as a control.

This sequence joins TRBV7-6 and TRBJ2-7; 13 positions match TRBD2. V shed 4 bases and J 5 bases; nucleotides not matched to a gene: 2. The germline CDR1 and CDR2 sequences are SGHVS and FNYEAQ. The CDR3 is 14 amino acids. CDR3 amino acids: CASSSGLAGDEQYF. CDR3 bases: TGTGCCAGCAGCTCCGGACTAGCGGGAGACGAGCAGTACTTC.

J is TRBJ2-1 and V is TRBV15, with TRBD2 identical over 7 bases. Losses at the gene ends were 2 bases for V and 6 bases for J; bases not matched to a gene: 1. This CDR3 spans 13 amino acids. CDR1 and CDR2 (germline): LNHNV, YYDKDF (reference sequence). CDR3 nucleotide sequence: TGTGCCACCAGCAGACGGACTAGCAATGAGCAGTTCTTC. Translating gives CATSRRTSNEQFF.

The V call is TRBV6-5, the J call TRBJ2-1, with 8 bases fitting TRBD1. V trimming: 0 bases; J trimming: 6 bases; junction bases outside the gene matches: 4. CDR1 is MNHEY, CDR2 SVGAGI, per germline. There are 15 residues in the CDR3. DNA for the CDR3: TGTGCCAGCAGTTACTCCGGGACAGGTAGCAATGAGCAGTTCTTC. Protein product: CASSYSGTGSNEQFF.

As for this clonotype: A much larger clone lies a single base off, so this may be a read error. The chain carries TRBV7-6 and TRBJ1-4, with TRBD1 matching over 8 bases. This CDR3 spans 14 amino acids. Germline CDR1 is SGHVS and CDR2 is FNYEAQ. J gave up 8 bases and V 4 bases, and 6 bases lay outside the gene matches. This chain's CDR3 is CASSSDRGREKLFF. The CDR3 DNA sequence: TGTGCCAGCAGCTCAGACAGGGGTAGGGAAAAACTGTTTTTT.

The V and J genes are TRBV2 and TRBJ1-6; 8 bases are shared with TRBD1. The germline gives CDR1 SNHLY, CDR2 FYNNEI. J gave up 8 bases and V 6 bases, and 9 bases lay outside the gene matches. CDR3 length: 15 amino acids. CDR3 nucleotide sequence: TGTGCCAGCAGGGGCTTCGGGACAGGAGATTCACCCCTCCACTTT. Residues: CASRGFGTGDSPLHF. The full variable domain, with the rest looked up from reference TRBV2 and TRBJ1-6, is EPEVTQTPSHQVTQMGQEVILRCVPISNHLYFYWYRQILGQKVEFLVSFYNNEISEKSEIFDDQFSVERPDGSNFTLKIRSTKLEDSAMYFCASRGFGTGDSPLHFGNGTRLTVT.

There are many counts of this clonotype. V and J are TRBV19 and TRBJ2-1; tentatively, D is TRBD2 (6 bases). V shed 5 bases and J shed 6 bases, with 14 bases lying between them. The CDR3 runs to 14 residues. The germline V gene encodes CDR1 LNHDA and CDR2 SQIVND (reference sequence). CDR3 sequence: CASSLAGSLNEQFF. In nucleotides, the CDR3 is TGTGCCAGTAGTTTGGCGGGATCTCTCAATGAGCAGTTCTTC.

This clonotype was recorded many times. The rearrangement links TRBV19 to TRBJ2-6, with D uncertain. The CDR3 sequence is 15 residues long. Germline loops: CDR1 LNHDA, CDR2 SQIVND (reference sequence). V was cut by 6 bases and J by 0 bases, with 9 bases left in between. The CDR3 DNA follows: TGTGCCAGTAGGGTGGAAGACTCTGGGGCCAACGTCCTGACTTTC. Amino acid sequence: CASRVEDSGANVLTF. The whole variable domain, remainder taken from reference TRBV19 and TRBJ2-6, is DGGITQSPKYLFRKEGQNVTLSCEQNLNHDAMYWYRQDPGQGLRLIYYSQIVNDFQKGDIAEGYSVSREKKESFPLTVTSAQKNPTAFYLCASRVEDSGANVLTFGAGSRLTVL.

The chain joins TRBV2 to TRBJ1-6; no firm D call. Trimming left V 9 bases short and J 7 bases short, with 16 bases between. Germline-derived CDR1 and CDR2 are SNHLY and FYNNEI. The CDR3 contains 14 residues. The DNA of the CDR3 is TGTGCCAGTGGTAGGATAGGGCGGAATTCACCCCTCCACTTT. This translates into CASGRIGRNSPLHF.

This clonotype was counted a few times. J is TRBJ1-4 and V is TRBV20-1, with D perhaps matching TRBD1 (5 bases). The length of the CDR3 is 15 residues. Per the germline V gene, CDR1 is DFQATT and CDR2 is SNEGSKA (reference sequence). V gave up 4 bases and J gave up 5 bases, with 17 bases separating them. The CDR3 bases are TGCAGTGCTAAGGGGTTGGACAACCAAAATGAAAAACTGTTTTTT. Translated, it gives CSAKGLDNQNEKLFF.

Of note for this clonotype: It is likely a read error, because the conserved phenylalanine at the end of the CDR3 is missing. No DNA is shown, since the ends of the CDR3 on it are uncertain; the CDR3 is the one TCRdb lists. V is TRBV2 and J is TRBJ1-1. The CDR3 adds up to 15 amino acids, both ends counted. The germline CDR1 and CDR2 sequences are SNHLY and FYNNEI. CDR3 sequence reads: CASNGGELNTEAFCL.

This clonotype was found once. The chain recombines TRBV11-2 with TRBJ2-7; 12 bases map to TRBD2. Trimming removed 4 bases from V and 3 bases from J; junction bases left unmatched: 13. The CDR3 spans 18 residues. Germline CDR1 reads SGHAT; CDR2 reads FQNNGV. CDR3 sequence: CASSSSVLAGGLVYEQYF. The CDR3 DNA reads as TGTGCCAGCAGCTCTTCCGTACTAGCGGGGGGCCTAGTCTACGAGCAGTACTTC.

This clonotype was counted at least ten times. This sequence joins TRBV4-3 and TRBJ2-7; 9 bases line up with TRBD1. Germline V gene data show CDR1 as LGHNA and CDR2 as YSLEER. This CDR3 has 17 amino acids. V dropped 3 bases and J dropped 0; count of bases not matched to a gene: 9. DNA of the CDR3: TGCGCCAGCAGCCAGGGGGTGACAGGGGGGAGCTCCTACGAGCAGTACTTC. Translated, it gives CASSQGVTGGSSYEQYF.

J is TRBJ1-2 and V is TRBV10-2; 9 bases fit TRBD1. Germline V gene lookup returns CDR1 WSHSY and CDR2 SAAADI. J gave up 6 bases and V 1 base, and 9 bases lay outside the gene matches. This CDR3 has 16 amino acids. CDR3 in amino acids: CASSEFMGQGSDGYTF. CDR3 DNA: TGCGCCAGCAGTGAGTTTATGGGACAGGGATCGGATGGCTACACCTTC.

The V call is TRBV19, the J call TRBJ1-5; possible D gene TRBD1, 6 bases. The CDR3 runs 17 residues. The V gene lost 1 base and the J gene lost 3 bases, with 16 bases spanning the gap. Per the germline V gene, CDR1 is LNHDA and CDR2 is SQIVND (reference sequence). The CDR3 reads CASSIGARTVLNQPQHF. The CDR3 region has the DNA TGTGCCAGTAGTATAGGGGCCCGGACAGTGCTCAATCAGCCCCAGCATTTT.

The chain has TRBV7-2 and TRBJ2-5; 7 nucleotides agree with TRBD2. The junction had 7 bases not matched to a gene; V was cut back by 6 bases and J by 3 bases. Per germline, CDR1 SGHTA and CDR2 FQGNSA. The CDR3 spans 14 residues. The CDR3 reads CASSMTLAEETQYF. The CDR3 nucleotides are TGTGCCAGCAGTATGACCCTAGCGGAAGAGACCCAGTACTTC.

This clonotype was recorded a few times. The chain combines TRBV25-1 with TRBJ2-7; TRBD1 aligns across 7 bases. V gave up 4 bases and J gave up 3 bases; unmatched junction bases: 9. This CDR3 spans 15 amino acids. Germline CDR1 reads MGHDK; CDR2 reads SYGVNS. The CDR3 loop reads CASSARARDSYEQYF. The DNA for the CDR3 is TGTGCCAGCAGTGCTAGAGCCCGGGACAGCTACGAGCAGTACTTC.

This clonotype has ten or more counts. The chain links TRBV7-8 to TRBJ2-1, with 10 bases identical to TRBD2. Germline-derived CDR1 and CDR2 are SGHVS and FQNEAQ. The V gene end was trimmed by 5 bases and the J gene end by 4 bases; junction bases not matched to a gene: 8. The CDR3 loop spans 16 amino acids. CDR3 nucleotide sequence: TGTGCCAGCAGCCGATCCGGGACTAGCGTATACAATGAGCAGTTCTTC. It is translated as CASSRSGTSVYNEQFF.

This clonotype was seen once. The CDR3 sequence: CANQRTGALISPEAFF. Written as DNA, the CDR3 is TGTGCCAACCAACGGACAGGCGCCCTAATCAGCCCCGAAGCTTTCTTT. The V and J genes are TRBV10-3 and TRBJ1-1; 7 nucleotides align to TRBD1. The V gene's germline CDR1 is ENHRY and CDR2 SYGVKD. The V gene end was trimmed by 10 bases and the J gene end by 8 bases; junction bases not matched to a gene: 22. The CDR3 runs to 16 residues.

This sequence joins TRBV25-1 and TRBJ1-5; D unclear. The V and J ends lost 2 bases and 2 bases respectively, with 7 bases between them. CDR1 and CDR2 (germline): MGHDK, SYGVNS. CDR3 length equals 14 residues. The CDR3 is CASSEDGGNQPQHF. Written as DNA, the CDR3 is TGTGCCAGCAGTGAAGATGGGGGCAATCAGCCCCAGCATTTT.

The chain joins TRBV7-2 to TRBJ2-7; D possibly corresponds to TRBD1 (6 bases). The CDR3 runs 12 residues. Germline V gene sequence: CDR1 SGHTA, CDR2 FQGNSA. The ends were cut back, 8 bases at V and 6 bases at J, with 14 bases in the middle. CDR3 sequence (DNA): TGTGCCAGCGGATTACCAGGGGTCGAGCAGTACTTC. The encoded protein is CASGLPGVEQYF.